Shown below are 32 T cell receptor beta chains from a single sample sequenced in a study of blood T cell repertoires in COVID-19. TCRdb's table, derived via immunoSEQ multiplex PCR, lists solely in-frame clones and lacks some. The sample records roughly 150,000 clones, 85% being singletons. The sample was peripheral blood. Receptors originate from a man aged 50 or older with acute or convalescent COVID-19.

The rearrangement joins TRBV15 to TRBJ1-2; 8 bases align to TRBD1. J lost 4 bases, V lost 3 bases, and 13 bases had no gene match. The CDR3 sequence is 17 residues long. CDR1 is LNHNV and CDR2 is YYDKDF in the germline V gene (reference sequence). CDR3 region: CATSREGQGGVAYGYTF. The CDR3, as DNA: TGTGCCACCAGCAGGGAAGGACAGGGAGGAGTTGCCTATGGCTACACCTTC.

The sample holds one count of this clone. This chain joins TRBV6-6 and TRBJ2-4, with D possibly being TRBD2 (6 bases). Looked up from germline, CDR1 is MNHNY and CDR2 is SVGAGI (reference sequence). Trimming stripped 2 bases from V and 0 bases from J, with 11 bases between. CDR3 length equals 16 residues. The DNA for the CDR3 is TGTGCCAGCAGTTACAGCGGAGGGGTAGCCAAAAACATTCAGTACTTC. This gives the protein CASSYSGGVAKNIQYF.

CDR3 sequence reads: CASSPLPQRINYGYTF. CDR3 nucleotide sequence: TGTGCCAGCAGTCCTCTCCCCCAGCGGATAAACTATGGCTACACCTTC. The V gene is TRBV27, the J gene TRBJ1-2; no definite D call. Germline V CDR1 and CDR2: MNHEY, SMNVEV (reference sequence). The CDR3 is made up of 16 amino acids. The germline V and J ends were trimmed by 5 bases and 2 bases, with 18 bases remaining between them.

This clone has a handful of counts. The genes are TRBV5-5 and TRBJ1-6; a possible D gene is TRBD1 (6 bases). The V gene's germline CDR1 is SGHKS and CDR2 YYEKEE (reference sequence). V dropped 5 bases and J dropped 11 bases, with 17 bases sitting between them. The CDR3 length is 14 residues. DNA of the CDR3: TGTGCCAGCAGTTCATCCAGGGGACGGACACCCCTCCACTTT. This sequence encodes CASSSSRGRTPLHF.

The rearrangement uses TRBV27 and TRBJ1-6, with D perhaps TRBD1 (5 bases). This CDR3 has 15 residues. V lost 6 bases and J lost 7, with 16 bases in between. In germline, CDR1 is MNHEY, CDR2 SMNVEV (reference sequence). CDR3 amino acids: CASSPQDLGNSPLHF. DNA for the CDR3: TGTGCCAGCAGCCCACAGGATCTAGGGAATTCACCCCTCCACTTT.

The J gene is TRBJ1-2, the V gene TRBV5-4; D not resolved. V lost 4 bases and J lost 0, with 13 bases in between. Germline V gene sequence: CDR1 SGHNT, CDR2 YYREEE (reference sequence). The CDR3 is 15 residues long. CDR3 protein: CASSSAGRANYGYTF. DNA for the CDR3: TGTGCCAGCAGCAGCGCCGGGAGAGCTAACTATGGCTACACCTTC.

This chain uses TRBV10-3 with TRBJ1-5; D ambiguous. Germline loops: CDR1 ENHRY, CDR2 SYGVKD. The length of the CDR3 is 14 residues. Deletions cut 3 bases from V and 2 bases from J, with 8 bases between. In nucleotides, the CDR3 is TGTGCCATCAGTGACGGTGCCGGCAATCAGCCCCAGCATTTT. It yields the protein CAISDGAGNQPQHF.

The chain uses TRBV11-2 and TRBJ2-1; 8 bases align to TRBD1. Germline CDR1 and CDR2: SGHAT and FQNNGV. V shed 3 bases and J 2 bases; nucleotides not matched to a gene: 3. The CDR3 totals 15 residues. CDR3 region: CASSFGQGPYNEQFF. In nucleotides, the CDR3 is TGTGCCAGCAGCTTCGGACAGGGACCCTACAATGAGCAGTTCTTC.

The chain couples TRBV6-1 to TRBJ2-5; 9 bases agree with TRBD1. The CDR3 runs 13 residues. CDR1 and CDR2 (germline): MNHNS, SASEGT. V was clipped by 8 bases and J by 1 base; unmatched bases: 2. The CDR3 loop is CASADRGQETQYF. For the CDR3, the DNA is TGTGCCAGCGCGGACAGGGGCCAAGAGACCCAGTACTTC.

CDR3 nucleotides: TGTGCCAGCAGCTTAGGACAGGGAGGAAACACCATATATTTT. It encodes CASSLGQGGNTIYF. The chain joins TRBV13 to TRBJ1-3; a possible D gene is TRBD1 (6 bases). Germline-derived CDR1 and CDR2 are PRHDT and FYEKMQ (reference sequence). CDR3 length equals 14 residues. Trimming took 0 bases from V and 4 from J, leaving 7 bases between them.

This clone appeared a few times. The chain has TRBV11-3 and TRBJ1-2, with D perhaps TRBD1 (5 bases). Deletions cut 5 bases from V and 3 bases from J, with 13 bases between. Germline V lookup: CDR1 SGHNT, CDR2 YENEEA. There are 14 residues in the CDR3. The CDR3 DNA reads as TGTGCCAGCAGCCCGGGCGGGGCAGACTATGGCTACACCTTC. Translating gives CASSPGGADYGYTF.

This chain uses TRBV18 with TRBJ1-1; D gene unclear. The CDR3 contains 14 residues. In germline, CDR1 is KGHSH, CDR2 LQKENI. V shed 2 bases and J shed 0 bases, with 7 bases lying between them. The CDR3 bases are TGTGCCAGCTCACCAACGTACATGAACACTGAAGCTTTCTTT. This codes for CASSPTYMNTEAFF. The full variable domain, with the rest looked up from reference TRBV18 and TRBJ1-1, is NAGVMQNPRHLVRRRGQEARLRCSPMKGHSHVYWYRQLPEEGLKFMVYLQKENIIDESGMPKERFSAEFPKEGPSILRIQQVVRGDSAAYFCASSPTYMNTEAFFGQGTRLTVV.

The CDR3 DNA sequence: TGTGCCAGCAGCCAAATGGCAGGGGAAGGTCAGCCCCAGCATTTT. This sequence encodes CASSQMAGEGQPQHF. The chain recombines TRBV3-1 (or the pseudogene TRBV3-2) with TRBJ1-5; D perhaps matches TRBD1 (6 bases). Germline V gives CDR1 LGHDT, CDR2 YNNKEL (reference sequence). This CDR3 is built from 15 residues. V was pared by 2 bases and J by 6 bases, with 14 bases between.

The chain has TRBV15 and TRBJ2-3, with a possible D match to TRBD2 (6 bases). V lost 0 bases to trimming and J lost 5 bases, with 9 bases between them. There are 14 residues in the CDR3. Germline V gene sequence: CDR1 LNHNV, CDR2 YYDKDF (reference sequence). The CDR3 spells CATSRETRGDTQYF. The DNA of the CDR3 is TGTGCCACCAGCAGAGAGACTAGGGGAGATACGCAGTATTTT.

The chain employs TRBV6-2 or TRBV6-3 and TRBJ2-7; weak D call: TRBD1 (6 bases). CDR1 and CDR2 from the germline V gene are MNHEY and SVGEGT. The CDR3 extends over 14 amino acids. The V end lost 3 bases, the J end lost 0 bases, and 9 bases lay between the germline ends. The CDR3, as DNA: TGTGCCAGCAGTTATGGGGGCCCCTCCTACGAGCAGTACTTC. Residues: CASSYGGPSYEQYF.

This clone was seen a handful of times. The chain is built from TRBV10-3 and TRBJ1-3, with a tentative D call TRBD1 (6 bases). In germline, CDR1 is ENHRY, CDR2 SYGVKD. This CDR3 has 14 amino acids. Deletions cut 7 bases from V and 0 bases from J, with 10 bases between. The CDR3 protein is CAINGQSSGNTIYF. For the CDR3, the DNA is TGTGCCATCAATGGACAGAGCTCTGGAAACACCATATATTTT.

The CDR3 loop reads CASSVRDRGDYEQYF. DNA of the CDR3: TGTGCCAGCAGCGTACGGGACAGGGGGGACTACGAGCAGTACTTC. The rearrangement links TRBV9 to TRBJ2-7; 11 bases are a match to TRBD1. With 1 base clipped from V and 3 bases from J, the junction kept 3 bases outside the gene matches. CDR1 is SGDLS, CDR2 YYNGEE, per germline. There are 15 residues in the CDR3. Supplemented by reference TRBV9 and TRBJ2-7, the full variable domain reads DSGVTQTPKHLITATGQRVTLRCSPRSGDLSVYWYQQSLDQGLQFLIQYYNGEERAKGNILERFSAQQFPDLHSELNLSSLELGDSALYFCASSVRDRGDYEQYFGPGTRLTVT.

The J gene is TRBJ2-7, the V gene TRBV7-6; D is possibly TRBD2 (6 bases). Germline-derived CDR1 and CDR2 are SGHVS and FNYEAQ. This CDR3 comprises 14 residues. The V gene lost 1 base and the J gene lost 3 bases, with 10 bases spanning the gap. The CDR3 DNA reads TGTGCCAGCAGCTTAGAAGCGGAGGGCTACGAGCAGTACTTC. As protein: CASSLEAEGYEQYF.

This chain connects TRBV11-3 to TRBJ2-3, with TRBD2 matching 10 bases. The length of the CDR3 is 15 residues. Germline V gives CDR1 SGHNT, CDR2 YENEEA. The J segment lost 1 base and the V segment lost 4 bases, leaving 2 bases of the junction unmatched. The CDR3 spells CASSSGTSGTDTQYF. CDR3 nucleotide sequence: TGTGCCAGCAGCTCCGGGACTAGCGGCACAGATACGCAGTATTTT.

This chain joins TRBV12-3 or TRBV12-4 and TRBJ2-7, with 7 bases identical to TRBD1. Unmatched junction bases numbered 4, after V lost 3 bases and J lost 8 bases. The CDR3 consists of 12 residues. DNA of the CDR3: TGTGCCAGCAGTTTGAGGGGGCTAAAGCAGTACTTC. Its translation: CASSLRGLKQYF.

This clone was observed once. Other nucleotide sequences in the sample specify the same CDR3. The chain combines TRBV5-4 with TRBJ2-7; a weak D match, TRBD1 (6 bases). CDR1 and CDR2 (germline): SGHNT, YYREEE (reference sequence). The length of the CDR3 is 12 residues. V gave up 4 bases and J gave up 3 bases, with 8 bases separating them. CDR3 bases: TGTGCCAGCAGCCTAGGGGGCTACGAGCAGTACTTC. This encodes CASSLGGYEQYF.

The chain uses TRBV27 and TRBJ2-3, with D maybe TRBD2 (5 bases). Germline CDR1 MNHEY, CDR2 SMNVEV (reference sequence). This CDR3 spans 15 amino acids. The V end was cut by 8 bases, the J end by 9 bases, with 24 bases between. The DNA for the CDR3 is TGTGCCAGCGGTGAAACGAGTTTTTTAGGGAGAACGCAGTATTTT. Translating gives CASGETSFLGRTQYF.

The chain recombines TRBV19 with TRBJ1-5, with D tentatively TRBD1 (6 bases). CDR3 length: 17 amino acids. V dropped 6 bases and J dropped 0 bases, with 18 bases sitting between them. In germline, CDR1 is LNHDA, CDR2 SQIVND (reference sequence). CDR3 loop: CASSPGQLFYSNQPQHF. The CDR3 DNA reads as TGTGCCAGTAGCCCGGGACAATTGTTTTATAGCAATCAGCCCCAGCATTTT.

The V gene is TRBV6-5, the J gene TRBJ1-5, with 8 bases identical to TRBD1. Per the germline V gene, CDR1 is MNHEY and CDR2 is SVGAGI. This CDR3 contains 15 residues. The V segment lost 6 bases and the J segment 4 bases; nucleotides outside the gene matches: 8. CDR3 nucleotide sequence: TGTGCCAGCAGCCCGGGGACAGGAGTTAATCAGCCCCAGCATTTT. Protein product: CASSPGTGVNQPQHF.

The chain couples TRBV19 to TRBJ2-5, with D tentatively TRBD2 (6 bases). This CDR3 is 12 amino acids long. The germline gives CDR1 LNHDA, CDR2 SQIVND (reference sequence). Trimming took 10 bases from V and 5 from J, leaving 14 bases between them. CDR3 protein: CATSDGGETQYF. In nucleotides, the CDR3 is TGTGCCACCTCTGATGGGGGGGAGACCCAGTACTTC.

V gene TRBV6-1 combines with J gene TRBJ1-5; D remains ambiguous. This CDR3 has 16 amino acids. V was shortened by 1 base and J by 7 bases, with 17 bases between the two germline ends. In germline, CDR1 is MNHNS, CDR2 SASEGT. CDR3 sequence (DNA): TGTGCCAGCAGTGAAGGCCCCGGGAGGCCAGGACAGCCCCAGCATTTT. It codes for CASSEGPGRPGQPQHF.

This rearrangement joins TRBV19 to TRBJ1-6; D unclear. V lost 3 bases, J lost 10 bases, and 10 bases lay in between. The CDR3 contains 13 residues. The germline CDR1 and CDR2 sequences are LNHDA and SQIVND (reference sequence). The CDR3 sequence is CASSMASRSPLHF. CDR3 DNA: TGTGCCAGTAGTATGGCCTCGCGGTCACCCCTCCACTTT.

The J gene is TRBJ2-1, the V gene TRBV10-3; perhaps TRBD1 as D (5 bases). The germline V gene encodes CDR1 ENHRY and CDR2 SYGVKD. Trimming removed 2 bases from V and 5 bases from J, with 13 bases in between. The CDR3 length is 15 residues. The CDR3, as DNA: TGTGCCATCAGTGAGAGGCTAGAAGGGGACAATGAGCAGTTCTTC. This codes for CAISERLEGDNEQFF.

This clone was observed a few times. The J gene is TRBJ2-3, the V gene TRBV19, with D maybe TRBD1 (6 bases). Between the trimmed V and J ends, which lost 1 base and 1 base, there was a span of 12 bases. In germline, CDR1 is LNHDA, CDR2 SQIVND (reference sequence). The CDR3 is made up of 16 amino acids. CDR3 sequence reads: CASSIGTGIRTDTQYF. The CDR3, as DNA: TGTGCCAGTAGTATAGGAACAGGGATCCGCACAGATACGCAGTATTTT.

The chain has TRBV4-1 and TRBJ2-3, with 11 bases identical to TRBD2. From germline, CDR1 is MGHRA and CDR2 YSYEKL. The CDR3 spans 15 residues. V gave up 4 bases and J gave up 5 bases; unmatched junction bases: 5. The CDR3: CASSLAGGRRDTQYF. The CDR3 DNA follows: TGCGCCAGCAGCCTAGCGGGAGGGCGGCGAGATACGCAGTATTTT.

The rearrangement uses TRBV9 and TRBJ1-1; TRBD1 matches at 7 bases. Trimming removed 0 bases from V and 7 bases from J; junction bases left unmatched: 3. Germline V gene sequence: CDR1 SGDLS, CDR2 YYNGEE. CDR3 length: 13 amino acids. Written as DNA, the CDR3 is TGTGCCAGCAGCGTAGTAGGGGACAGTGAAGCTTTCTTT. Amino acid sequence: CASSVVGDSEAFF.

This sequence joins TRBV21-1 and TRBJ1-4; the DNA was not used to check the table's D call, TRBD1. TRBV21-1 is given as a pseudogene. CDR3 length: 18 residues. In DNA, the CDR3 is TGTGCCAGCAGCAAATTGAAAAGACCGGGACAGGGTAATGAAAAACTGTTTTTT. Encoded protein: CASSKLKRPGQGNEKLFF.